This note documents a single TCR beta chain sequence. The data were obtained in a study of blood T cell repertoires in COVID-19. Method: immunoSEQ multiplex PCR; TCRdb's copy keeps in-frame clones and lacks some. Of some 62,000 clones in the sample, 70% to 85% were seen once. Germline loops: CDR1 LGHNA, CDR2 YNFKEQ. CDR3 size: 16 residues. The junction had 4 bases not matched to a gene; V was cut back by 4 bases and J by 1 base. The clonotype was recovered from a woman of 80 years or more with active or convalescent COVID-19. Sample: peripheral blood. The chain employs TRBV4-2 and TRBJ2-3; TRBD1 matches 11 bases. This CDR3 is CASSPGQGEGTDTQYF. CDR3 sequence (DNA): TGTGCCAGCAGCCCGGGACAGGGGGAGGGCACAGATACGCAGTATTTT.